The 27 T cell receptor beta chains in this list originate from one sample, sequenced in a study of blood T cell repertoires in COVID-19. TCRdb's copy holds only in-frame clones and misses some; the assay was immunoSEQ multiplex PCR. The table records about 140,000 clones, around 81% of them present only once. Sequenced sample: peripheral blood. Receptors were obtained from a human donor in a cohort sampled during active COVID-19.

The chain couples TRBV19 to TRBJ1-6, with 7 positions matching TRBD1. The CDR3 length is 15 residues. Germline V gene lookup returns CDR1 LNHDA and CDR2 SQIVND (reference sequence). The V gene end was trimmed by 4 bases and the J gene end by 6 bases; junction bases not matched to a gene: 6. The CDR3 here is CASSTQGLGNSPLHF. The CDR3 nucleotides are TGTGCCAGTAGTACACAGGGGTTGGGTAATTCACCCCTCCACTTT.

V and J are TRBV20-1 and TRBJ2-3; D not certain. V lost 5 bases and J lost 4, with 7 bases in between. This CDR3 has 11 residues. CDR1 is DFQATT and CDR2 is SNEGSKA in the germline V gene (reference sequence). Written as DNA, the CDR3 is TGCAGTGCTCTCCCGGCAGATACGCAGTATTTT. Amino acid sequence: CSALPADTQYF.

The V and J genes are TRBV7-8 and TRBJ1-2; D might be TRBD1 (5 bases). Deletions cut 7 bases from V and 5 bases from J, with 20 bases between. In germline, CDR1 is SGHVS, CDR2 FQNEAQ. The CDR3 contains 15 residues. The CDR3 region has the DNA TGTGCCAGCACCGACGGGGGGGGAACCTCGTATGGCTACACCTTC. Amino acid sequence: CASTDGGGTSYGYTF.

This clone was counted a single time. This chain connects TRBV30 to TRBJ2-5, with 7 bases lining up with TRBD2. V lost 3 bases and J lost 1; bases outside the gene matches: 2. The V gene's germline CDR1 is GTSNPN and CDR2 SVGIG (reference sequence). This CDR3 comprises 13 residues. CDR3 sequence: CAWSGGTQETQYF. For the CDR3, the DNA is TGTGCCTGGAGCGGGGGGACCCAAGAGACCCAGTACTTC.

This rearrangement joins TRBV7-9 to TRBJ1-2; D is undetermined. Germline lookup yields CDR1 SEHNR and CDR2 FQNEAQ (reference sequence). Trimming pared 5 bases from V and 5 bases from J, leaving 21 bases between. The CDR3 runs 16 residues. CDR3 DNA: TGTGCCAGCAGCCTAAGCGCGGGCTTTCGGTCGTATGGCTACACCTTC. Translation gives CASSLSAGFRSYGYTF.

The chain couples TRBV5-1 to TRBJ1-5; TRBD1 matches at 7 bases. CDR1 and CDR2 (germline): SGHRS, YFSETQ. V shed 0 bases, J shed 5 bases, and the junction held 5 bases outside the gene matches. The CDR3 length is 15 residues. The CDR3: CASSLGDSPDQPQHF. In DNA, the CDR3 is TGCGCCAGCAGCTTGGGGGACAGTCCGGATCAGCCCCAGCATTTT.

The CDR3 sequence is CASSLAGQGAREDTQYF. The CDR3, as DNA: TGCGCCAGCAGCTTGGCTGGACAGGGGGCGCGTGAGGATACGCAGTATTTT. The rearrangement uses TRBV5-1 and TRBJ2-3; 11 bases map to TRBD1. Germline V gene data show CDR1 as SGHRS and CDR2 as YFSETQ. The junction had 9 bases not matched to a gene; V was cut back by 0 bases and J by 6 bases. This CDR3 spans 17 amino acids.

This rearrangement joins TRBV21-1 to TRBJ2-1; TRBD1 is taken as the D call from the table, unchecked against the DNA. TRBV21-1 is designated a pseudogene. The CDR3 totals 17 residues. The chain's CDR3 is CASSRPRDLGFYNEQFF. In nucleotides, the CDR3 is TGTGCCAGCAGCAGGCCCCGTGATTTGGGCTTCTACAATGAGCAGTTCTTC.

The chain uses TRBV7-3 and TRBJ2-4; D might be TRBD2 (5 bases). Trimming stripped 1 base from V and 2 bases from J, with 15 bases between. This CDR3 spans 17 amino acids. Germline V lookup: CDR1 SGHTA, CDR2 FQGTGA. This CDR3 reads CASSLIGGVTSKNIQYF. CDR3 DNA sequence: TGTGCCAGCAGCTTAATAGGAGGCGTCACCTCCAAAAACATTCAGTACTTC.

The V gene is TRBV7-2, the J gene TRBJ2-1; 9 bases are a match to TRBD2. Germline lookup yields CDR1 SGHTA and CDR2 FQGNSA. CDR3 length equals 19 residues. V shed 5 bases and J 0 bases; nucleotides not matched to a gene: 14. The CDR3 sequence is CASSLTGLAGLLSYNEQFF. The CDR3 bases are TGTGCCAGCAGCCTTACCGGTCTAGCGGGGTTGCTCTCCTACAATGAGCAGTTCTTC. The whole variable domain, filled in from reference TRBV7-2 and TRBJ2-1, reads GAGVSQSPSNKVTEKGKDVELRCDPISGHTALYWYRQSLGQGLEFLIYFQGNSAPDKSGLPSDRFSAERTGGSVSTLTIQRTQQEDSAVYLCASSLTGLAGLLSYNEQFFGPGTRLTVL.

The gene calls are TRBV5-1 and TRBJ2-5; 7 nucleotides agree with TRBD1. V dropped 2 bases and J dropped 5; count of bases not matched to a gene: 9. The CDR3 loop spans 15 amino acids. Germline lookup yields CDR1 SGHRS and CDR2 YFSETQ. The CDR3 DNA sequence: TGCGCCAGCAGCTTAAGAGGACAGGTGGTGGAGACCCAGTACTTC. Encoded protein: CASSLRGQVVETQYF.

This clone was observed a single time. The chain couples TRBV5-1 to TRBJ2-5; D is uncertain. The CDR3 spans 14 residues. CDR1 and CDR2 (germline): SGHRS, YFSETQ. Trimming removed 0 bases at V and 1 base at J, with 7 bases between. The CDR3 loop is CASSLGSTQETQYF. CDR3 coding DNA: TGCGCCAGCAGCTTGGGTAGCACCCAAGAGACCCAGTACTTC. Variable domain in full (rest from reference TRBV5-1 and TRBJ2-5): KAGVTQTPRYLIKTRGQQVTLSCSPISGHRSVSWYQQTPGQGLQFLFEYFSETQRNKGNFPGRFSGRQFSNSRSEMNVSTLELGDSALYLCASSLGSTQETQYFGPGTRLLVL.

The rearrangement links TRBV7-9 to TRBJ1-6; TRBD1 might be the D (5 bases). The CDR3 contains 15 residues. The V gene lost 5 bases and the J gene lost 14 bases, with 22 bases spanning the gap. In germline, CDR1 is SEHNR, CDR2 FQNEAQ (reference sequence). The CDR3 spells CASSQGSGANPTLHF. The CDR3, as DNA: TGTGCCAGCAGCCAGGGAAGTGGGGCAAACCCCACCCTCCACTTT. Drawing the rest from reference TRBV7-9 and TRBJ1-6, the complete variable domain is DTGVSQNPRHKITKRGQNVTFRCDPISEHNRLYWYRQTLGQGPEFLTYFQNEAQLEKSRLLSDRFSAERPKGSFSTLEIQRTEQGDSAMYLCASSQGSGANPTLHFGNGTRLTVT.

V gene TRBV4-1 combines with J gene TRBJ2-1; 13 bases are a match to TRBD2. CDR3 length: 16 residues. Per germline, CDR1 MGHRA and CDR2 YSYEKL. J gave up 9 bases and V 0 bases, and 5 bases lay outside the gene matches. In DNA form, the CDR3 reads TGCGCCAGCAGCCAAGAGGGGGGACTAGCGGGATCTGAGCAGTTCTTC. It specifies CASSQEGGLAGSEQFF.

The chain links TRBV5-6 to TRBJ1-5, with TRBD1 as a possible D gene (5 bases). Germline CDR1 is SGHDT and CDR2 is YYEEEE. V lost 1 base to trimming and J lost 9 bases, with 11 bases between them. This CDR3 has 13 amino acids. The CDR3 nucleotides read TGTGCCAGCAGCTTGTCCCCTGACAGGCCCCAGCATTTT. This translates into CASSLSPDRPQHF.

In this sample, this clone turned up a few times. The chain recombines TRBV6-6 with TRBJ2-5; D possibly corresponds to TRBD1 (5 bases). In germline, CDR1 is MNHNY, CDR2 SVGAGI (reference sequence). V lost 0 bases to trimming and J lost 7 bases, with 9 bases between them. The CDR3 loop spans 13 amino acids. Written as DNA, the CDR3 is TGTGCCAGCAGTTACTCGACAGCCAGGACCCAGTACTTC. This gives the protein CASSYSTARTQYF.

The chain employs TRBV5-1 and TRBJ1-2, with D possibly TRBD1 on 5 matching bases. The germline gives CDR1 SGHRS, CDR2 YFSETQ. The CDR3 extends over 14 amino acids. V lost 8 bases to trimming and J lost 4 bases, with 18 bases between them. This CDR3 is CASAGTPGSYGYTF. CDR3 bases: TGCGCCAGTGCGGGGACTCCGGGCAGCTATGGCTACACCTTC.

Only one count was recorded for this clone. The J gene is TRBJ2-6, the V gene TRBV30; D is possibly TRBD1 (5 bases). Trimming removed 5 bases at V and 10 bases at J, with 15 bases between. Looked up from germline, CDR1 is GTSNPN and CDR2 is SVGIG (reference sequence). The CDR3 is 13 amino acids. CDR3 loop: CAWGRQGVNVLTF. CDR3 DNA: TGTGCCTGGGGGCGCCAGGGCGTGAACGTCCTGACTTTC.

This chain uses TRBV30 with TRBJ2-7; D is perhaps TRBD1 (6 bases). Germline V gives CDR1 GTSNPN, CDR2 SVGIG (reference sequence). V was clipped by 0 bases and J by 0 bases, with 12 bases between them. The CDR3 runs 15 residues. CDR3 DNA sequence: TGTGCCTGGAGTGTACTGAGGGGGACCTCCTACGAGCAGTACTTC. It codes for CAWSVLRGTSYEQYF. Combining the CDR3 with reference TRBV30 and TRBJ2-7 gives the whole variable domain SQTIHQWPATLVQPVGSPLSLECTVEGTSNPNLYWYRQAAGRGLQLLFYSVGIGQISSEVPQNLSASRPQDRQFILSSKKLLLSDSGFYLCAWSVLRGTSYEQYFGPGTRLTVT.

This chain joins TRBV7-2 and TRBJ1-1; D possibly corresponds to TRBD1 (5 bases). Trimming removed 1 base at V and 7 bases at J, with 13 bases between. Germline CDR1 is SGHTA and CDR2 is FQGNSA. This CDR3 is 14 amino acids long. The CDR3 nucleotides are TGTGCCAGCAGCTTAGGCGGGGGTGCCCTTGAAGCTTTCTTT. It specifies CASSLGGGALEAFF.

This chain joins TRBV5-4 and TRBJ2-1; 8 bases are shared with TRBD2. V shed 3 bases, J shed 2 bases, and the junction held 10 bases outside the gene matches. Germline V gene sequence: CDR1 SGHNT, CDR2 YYREEE (reference sequence). The CDR3 loop spans 17 amino acids. CDR3 sequence reads: CASSSLGLAGTYNEQFF. In DNA, the CDR3 is TGTGCCAGCAGCTCCTTAGGACTAGCTGGGACCTACAATGAGCAGTTCTTC.

The chain combines TRBV3-1 (or the pseudogene TRBV3-2) with TRBJ1-1, with D possibly TRBD1 on 6 matching bases. The CDR3 totals 17 residues. Trimming cost V 3 bases and J 2 bases, with 19 bases left between them. Germline loops: CDR1 LGHDT, CDR2 YNNKEL (reference sequence). The CDR3 spells CASSHDRKVSINTEAFF. In DNA form, the CDR3 reads TGTGCCAGCAGCCATGACAGGAAAGTCTCTATCAACACTGAAGCTTTCTTT.

The rearrangement links TRBV7-9 to TRBJ2-5; a possible D gene is TRBD1 (6 bases). This CDR3 contains 14 residues. V dropped 5 bases and J dropped 5 bases, with 15 bases sitting between them. Germline values: CDR1 SEHNR, CDR2 FQNEAQ (reference sequence). CDR3 coding DNA: TGTGCCAGCAGCACCAACAGGGATTATGAGACCCAGTACTTC. It yields the protein CASSTNRDYETQYF. Drawing the rest from reference TRBV7-9 and TRBJ2-5, the complete variable domain is DTGVSQNPRHKITKRGQNVTFRCDPISEHNRLYWYRQTLGQGPEFLTYFQNEAQLEKSRLLSDRFSAERPKGSFSTLEIQRTEQGDSAMYLCASSTNRDYETQYFGPGTRLLVL.

This clone was counted between two and nine times. The sample carries other DNA sequences with the same CDR3. The rearrangement uses TRBV18 and TRBJ2-5; weak D call: TRBD1 (5 bases). Trimming cost V 5 bases and J 2 bases, with 9 bases left between them. Germline CDR1 and CDR2: KGHSH and LQKENI. The CDR3 contains 13 residues. CDR3 DNA: TGTGCCAGCTCATTGGGGCTACAAGAGACCCAGTACTTC. Amino acid sequence: CASSLGLQETQYF.

The rearrangement joins TRBV7-9 to TRBJ1-1; no clear D gene. The CDR3 has 18 residues. Germline-derived CDR1 and CDR2 are SEHNR and FQNEAQ (reference sequence). V lost 5 bases and J 5 bases, leaving 27 bases between the germline ends. CDR3 sequence: CASSGAGWDRPGITEAFF. The CDR3 nucleotides are TGTGCCAGCAGCGGAGCGGGGTGGGATCGCCCGGGGATAACTGAAGCTTTCTTT.

This chain joins TRBV6-5 and TRBJ2-3; a weak D match, TRBD1 (5 bases). V was cut by 6 bases and J by 1 base, with 8 bases left in between. CDR3 length: 13 residues. From germline, CDR1 is MNHEY and CDR2 SVGAGI. This CDR3 reads CASRGHGTDTQYF. CDR3 bases: TGTGCCAGCAGGGGGCACGGCACAGATACGCAGTATTTT.

The chain links TRBV6-1 to TRBJ2-3, with D possibly TRBD2 on 6 matching bases. Germline values: CDR1 MNHNS, CDR2 SASEGT. The CDR3 is made up of 16 amino acids. V lost 2 bases and J 4 bases, leaving 16 bases between the germline ends. The CDR3 loop reads CASSEFLPGAPDTQYF. In DNA, the CDR3 is TGTGCCAGCAGTGAATTCTTACCGGGAGCCCCAGATACGCAGTATTTT.